The present entry profiles one T cell receptor (beta chain) with its context. Its cognate antigen is unknown. This sample was included in a study of cytomegalovirus exposure and HLA in healthy donors. Among the roughly 120 subjects of the validation cohort, separate from the roughly 700-subject first cohort, were the donors. Looked up from germline, CDR1 is MNHEY and CDR2 is SMNVEV (reference sequence). The CDR3 length is 15 residues. V dropped 6 bases and J dropped 2; count of bases not matched to a gene: 4. Findings and caveats of the study: As was reported, the classifier diagnosed cytomegalovirus status with high specificity and sensitivity. Cytomegalovirus association was assigned to over 150 TCR beta chains. The tendency of first-cohort TCR clusters to co-occur in the roughly 120 validation repertoires was the finding of a later analysis.

Clones were sequenced by immunoSEQ multiplex PCR, and TCRdb holds only the in-frame ones, with some missing. The sample carries over 200,000 clones, about nine tenths recorded once. The chain combines TRBV27 with TRBJ2-1; 10 nucleotides line up with TRBD2. The sequencing input was PBMCs. The sequence derives from a woman in her 30s in good health and CMV-seronegative. This CDR3 reads CASRVLAGAYNEQFF. The CDR3 DNA reads as TGTGCCAGCAGGGTCCTAGCGGGGGCCTACAATGAGCAGTTCTTC.